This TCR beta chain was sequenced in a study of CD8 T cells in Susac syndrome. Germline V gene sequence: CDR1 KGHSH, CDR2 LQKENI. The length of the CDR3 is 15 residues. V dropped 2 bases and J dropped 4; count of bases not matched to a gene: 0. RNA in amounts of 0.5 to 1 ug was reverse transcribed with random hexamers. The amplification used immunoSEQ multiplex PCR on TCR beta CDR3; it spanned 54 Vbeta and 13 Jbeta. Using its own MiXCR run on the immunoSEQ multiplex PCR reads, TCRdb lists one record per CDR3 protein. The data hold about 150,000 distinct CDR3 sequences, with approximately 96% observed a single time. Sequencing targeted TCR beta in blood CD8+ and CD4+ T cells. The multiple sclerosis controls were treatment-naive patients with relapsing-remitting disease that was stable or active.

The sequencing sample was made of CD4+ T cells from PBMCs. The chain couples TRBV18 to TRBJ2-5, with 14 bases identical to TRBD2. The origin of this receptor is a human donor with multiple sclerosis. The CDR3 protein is CASSPGTSGGETQYF. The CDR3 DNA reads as TGTGCCAGCTCACCAGGGACTAGCGGGGGAGAGACCCAGTACTTC.